Listed below are T cell receptor beta chains from one sample, sequenced in a study of T cell responses to AZD1222 COVID-19 vaccine. Measured with immunoSEQ multiplex PCR; TCRdb has only the in-frame clones, and not every one. The sample lists around 95,000 clones, less than 90% occurring once. The source was peripheral blood, collected on day 0 of AZD1222 vaccination. Source of these receptors: an adult in good health. The CDR3 runs from the conserved cysteine through the conserved F or W. The D gene is left open where the match is weak. The listing skips clone size in some rows; elsewhere it reads once, few, many or a size class.

clone size,CDR3 length,J gene,V gene,D gene,CDR3 DNA,CDR3 protein
once,12,TRBJ2-5,TRBV3-1/TRBV3-2,NA,TGTGCCAGCAGCCAAGATAGGGAGACCCAGTACTTC,CASSQDRETQYF
few,15,TRBJ1-2,TRBV5-1,TRBD1,TGCGCCAGCAGCACCGGGACAGGGGGTCCCTATGGCTACACCTTC,CASSTGTGGPYGYTF
NA,17,TRBJ2-3,TRBV27,TRBD2,TGTGCCAGCAGTTTAGGGGTCAGACTGCCGCGGGGGGATACGCAGTATTTT,CASSLGVRLPRGDTQYF
once,14,TRBJ2-3,TRBV6-5,TRBD1,TGTGCCACACAGGGGTCCCGGACTGAGCATACGCAGTATTTT,CATQGSRTEHTQYF
NA,17,TRBJ1-1,TRBV21-1,NA,TGTGCCAGCAGGCCGGGGACAGGGGACTTAATGAACACTGAAGCTTTCTTT,CASRPGTGDLMNTEAFF
NA,15,TRBJ1-1,TRBV18,NA,TGTGCCAGCTCACCACCGAAGGCCGGGCATTCTGAAGCTTTCTTT,CASSPPKAGHSEAFF
NA,14,TRBJ1-4,TRBV5-1,NA,TGCGCCAGCAGCTTACAGGGTTTAAGCGAAAAACTGTTTTTT,CASSLQGLSEKLFF
NA,12,TRBJ2-1,TRBV29-1,NA,TGCAGCGCCGCCCCCCCTAGTACTGAGCAGTTCTTC,CSAAPPSTEQFF
few,14,TRBJ1-4,TRBV7-2,NA,TGTGCCAGCAGCTTAGGGGCAACTAATGAAAAACTGTTTTTT,CASSLGATNEKLFF
NA,15,TRBJ2-5,TRBV19,TRBD1,TGTGCCAGTAGTATGGGGACAGGGGGAAAAGAGACCCAGTACTTC,CASSMGTGGKETQYF
NA,15,TRBJ1-1,TRBV28,NA,TGTGCCAGCAGTTCAGCCGGGGCCCAGAACACTGAAGCTTTCTTT,CASSSAGAQNTEAFF
once,16,TRBJ2-2,TRBV18,NA,TGTGCCAGCTCACCACTGGGGACGGTAAACACCGGGGAGCTGTTTTTT,CASSPLGTVNTGELFF
NA,14,TRBJ1-2,TRBV3-1/TRBV3-2,NA,TGTGCTAGCAGCCAAGGGTCGGTATTGGGTGGCTACACCTTC,CASSQGSVLGGYTF
NA,14,TRBJ2-7,TRBV2,NA,TGTGCCAGCAGTGGTATTTCTTTGGGTTACGAGCAGTACTTC,CASSGISLGYEQYF
once,15,TRBJ2-1,TRBV11-2,TRBD2,TGTGCCAGCAGCGCACCGGGACTAGCATACAATGAGCAGTTCTTC,CASSAPGLAYNEQFF
NA,12,TRBJ2-2,TRBV30,NA,TGTGCCTGGAATCCCCGTCCCGGGGAGCTGTTTTTT,CAWNPRPGELFF
NA,14,TRBJ1-3,TRBV6-5,NA,TGTGCCAGCAGGCAGGGCTTCTCTGGAAACACCATATATTTT,CASRQGFSGNTIYF
NA,14,TRBJ2-7,TRBV6-5,NA,TGTGCCAGCAGCTCACTAGCCGCCGCCTACGAGCAGTACTTC,CASSSLAAAYEQYF
NA,15,TRBJ2-1,TRBV9,TRBD2,TGTGCCAGCAGCGTAGGGACTAGCGGATACAATGAGCAGTTCTTC,CASSVGTSGYNEQFF
once,15,TRBJ2-7,TRBV6-4,TRBD2,TGTGCCAGCAGTGACTATGCGGGAGGTTCCTACGAGCAGTACTTC,CASSDYAGGSYEQYF
NA,15,TRBJ2-7,TRBV5-1,NA,TGCGCCAGCAGCTCCGACCCGACAGCCACCTACGAGCAGTACTTC,CASSSDPTATYEQYF
NA,15,TRBJ2-1,TRBV9,TRBD2,TGTGCCAGCACCGCAAGCGGGAGCTCCTACAATGAGCAGTTCTTC,CASTASGSSYNEQFF
NA,13,TRBJ2-7,TRBV6-5,NA,TGTGCCAGCAGTTACAATCCCGCCTACGAGCAGTACTTC,CASSYNPAYEQYF
NA,13,TRBJ1-2,TRBV3-1/TRBV3-2,NA,TGTGCCAGCAGCCAAGGGACAGAGTATGGCTACACCTTC,CASSQGTEYGYTF
NA,16,TRBJ1-4,TRBV7-3,TRBD1,TGTGCCAGCAGCTTAAGTGGGACAGGACCTAATGAAAAACTGTTTTTT,CASSLSGTGPNEKLFF
NA,14,TRBJ2-7,TRBV28,TRBD1,TGTGCCAGCACCCCGGGACAGGGGTATTACGAGCAGTACTTC,CASTPGQGYYEQYF
NA,14,TRBJ2-5,TRBV6-1,NA,TGTGCCAGCAGTGAAGATCTTAGGAGGGAGACCCAGTACTTC,CASSEDLRRETQYF
once,14,TRBJ1-1,TRBV4-2,TRBD1,TGTGCCAGCAGCCAAGGGACGGCAGGGGGGGAAGCTTTCTTT,CASSQGTAGGEAFF
NA,15,TRBJ2-3,TRBV9,TRBD2,TGTGCCAGCAGCGGGGGACTAGAGTTGGCAGATACGCAGTATTTT,CASSGGLELADTQYF
NA,13,TRBJ2-7,TRBV4-1,NA,TGCGCCAGCAGCCAACCGGGCCGCTACGAGCAGTACTTC,CASSQPGRYEQYF
NA,15,TRBJ2-1,TRBV9,NA,TGTGCCAGCACCTTAGGGGCTATCTCCTACAATGAGCAGTTCTTC,CASTLGAISYNEQFF
NA,12,TRBJ2-7,TRBV19,NA,TGTGCCAGTAGTATCGGGAACCGGGAGCAGTACTTC,CASSIGNREQYF
NA,15,TRBJ2-1,TRBV9,TRBD2,TGTGCCAGCAGCCTGGGACTAGCGGGAGCCAATGAGCAGTTCTTC,CASSLGLAGANEQFF
once,15,TRBJ1-2,TRBV7-3,NA,TGTGCCAGCAGCTTAGATTCCTCGACAGGCTATGGCTACACCTTC,CASSLDSSTGYGYTF
NA,16,TRBJ1-1,TRBV21-1,NA,TGTGCCAGCAGAAAGGGGGGCAGCCTAAGGGGGACTGAAGCTTTCTTT,CASRKGGSLRGTEAFF
NA,11,TRBJ2-1,TRBV24-1,NA,TGTGCCACCAGTGACCGCAATGAGCAGTTCTTC,CATSDRNEQFF
once,16,TRBJ1-1,TRBV5-6,TRBD1,TGTGCCAGCAGCTCCGGGACAGGGGGCCTGAACACTGAAGCTTTCTTT,CASSSGTGGLNTEAFF
once,11,TRBJ2-3,TRBV19,NA,TGTGCCAGTAGCCCTGGGAGTACGCAGTATTTT,CASSPGSTQYF
NA,16,TRBJ2-7,TRBV4-1,TRBD2,TGCGCCAGCAGCCCTCCAGGCACTAGCGGGACCTACGAGCAGTACTTC,CASSPPGTSGTYEQYF
NA,16,TRBJ1-2,TRBV27,TRBD1,TGTGCCAGCAGTTTATCCCGGACAGGGGGCTACTATGGCTACACCTTC,CASSLSRTGGYYGYTF
NA,14,TRBJ2-2,TRBV11-3,NA,TGTGCCAGCAGCCGACGGAGCGGAGCGGGGGAGCTGTTTTTT,CASSRRSGAGELFF
NA,14,TRBJ2-1,TRBV29-1,TRBD2,TGCAGCGTTGAAGAAGCGGGAGGGGGGAATGAGCAGTTCTTC,CSVEEAGGGNEQFF
NA,16,TRBJ2-4,TRBV7-2,TRBD1,TGTGCCAGCAGCTCCCTGTTTAAAGGGGGCATCGACATTCAGTACTTC,CASSSLFKGGIDIQYF
NA,12,TRBJ1-2,TRBV29-1,NA,TGCAGCGTTTCCAGACAGACCCATGGCTACACCTTC,CSVSRQTHGYTF
NA,19,TRBJ2-5,TRBV6-2/TRBV6-3,TRBD2,TGTGCCAGCAGTTACTTCGCCCCGTCACTAGCGGGAGGGCCAGAGACCCAGTACTTC,CASSYFAPSLAGGPETQYF
NA,15,TRBJ1-6,TRBV25-1,NA,TGTGCCAGCAGCGAACAGGGAAGTGAGGATTCACCCCTCCACTTT,CASSEQGSEDSPLHF
NA,16,TRBJ2-7,TRBV4-2,TRBD1,TGTGCCAGCAGCCAAATGGTAGGGACAGGGTTCTACGAGCAGTACTTC,CASSQMVGTGFYEQYF
few,16,TRBJ2-2,TRBV4-3,TRBD1,TGCGCCAGCAGCCAAGAACTGGGACAGGGGGCCGGGGAGCTGTTTTTT,CASSQELGQGAGELFF
once,13,TRBJ1-1,TRBV7-2,NA,TGTGCCAGCAGTCGGCAGGGATCTGGTGGGGCTTTCTTT,CASSRQGSGGAFF
NA,11,TRBJ1-2,TRBV20-1,NA,TGCAGCTTTAAGGCAGGGGCGGAAAACACCTTC,CSFKAGAENTF
NA,13,TRBJ1-4,TRBV12-5,NA,TGTGCTAGTGCTTCCGGACCGAACGGTGGACTGTTTTTT,CASASGPNGGLFF
NA,14,TRBJ2-1,TRBV9,TRBD1,TGTGCCAGCAGCGTAGTCCCGGGACAGGGTAAGCAGTTCTTC,CASSVVPGQGKQFF
NA,14,TRBJ2-6,TRBV2,NA,TGTGCCAGCAGCGACAGCTCTGGGGCCAACGTCCTGACTTTC,CASSDSSGANVLTF